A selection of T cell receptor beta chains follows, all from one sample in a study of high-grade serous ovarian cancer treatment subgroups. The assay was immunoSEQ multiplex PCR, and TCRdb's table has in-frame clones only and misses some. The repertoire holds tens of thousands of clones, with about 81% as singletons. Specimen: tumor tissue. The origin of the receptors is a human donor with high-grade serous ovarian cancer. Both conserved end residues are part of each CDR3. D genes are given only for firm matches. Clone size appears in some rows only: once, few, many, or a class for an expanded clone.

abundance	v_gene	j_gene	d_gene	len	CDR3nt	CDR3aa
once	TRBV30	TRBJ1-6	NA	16	TGTGCCTGGAGTGTACCGGGCATTCCCGGGGGTTCACCCCTCCACTTT	CAWSVPGIPGGSPLHF
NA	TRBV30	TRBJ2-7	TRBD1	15	TGTGCCTGGAGTGTAGGACAGGCGAGAGGGTACGAGCAGTACTTC	CAWSVGQARGYEQYF
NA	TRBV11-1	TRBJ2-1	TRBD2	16	TGTGCCAGCACCCCCCCCGAGCGGGAGGGAGGGCATGAGCAGTTCTTC	CASTPPEREGGHEQFF
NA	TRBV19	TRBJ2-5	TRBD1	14	TGTGCCAGTAGTATAGGGACAGGGCAAGAGACCCAGTACTTC	CASSIGTGQETQYF
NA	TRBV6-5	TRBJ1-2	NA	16	TGTGCCAGCAGTTACTCGGAGGACGGAGGGATCTATGGCTACACCTTC	CASSYSEDGGIYGYTF
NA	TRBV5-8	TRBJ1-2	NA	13	TGTGCCAGCAGCTCCGACGTTAACTATGGCTACACCTTC	CASSSDVNYGYTF
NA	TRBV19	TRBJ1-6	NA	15	TGTGCCAGTAGTATACCGGGCAGGGGCAATTCACCCCTCCACTTT	CASSIPGRGNSPLHF
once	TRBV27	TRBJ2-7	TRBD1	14	TGTGCCAGCAGCCCACAGGGGCCGTCCTACGAGCAGTACTTC	CASSPQGPSYEQYF
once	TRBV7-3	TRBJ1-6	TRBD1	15	TGTGCCAGCAGCTTAATGGGACAGGATAATTCACCCCTCCACTTT	CASSLMGQDNSPLHF
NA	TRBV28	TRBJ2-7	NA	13	TGTGCCAGCGACGGCAGGGGCCTCTACGAGCAGTACTTC	CASDGRGLYEQYF
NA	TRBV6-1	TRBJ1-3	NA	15	TGTGCCAGCAGCCAACAGGCGGGCTCTGGAAACACCATATATTTT	CASSQQAGSGNTIYF
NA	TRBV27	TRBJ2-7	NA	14	TGTGCCAGCAGTTTAACGGGACGGAGCTGGGAGCAGTACTTC	CASSLTGRSWEQYF
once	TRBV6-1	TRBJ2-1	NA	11	TGTGCCAGCAGCGGGAGTGGAGGGCTGTTCTTC	CASSGSGGLFF